These 8 T cell receptor beta chains share one sample of origin, sequenced in a study of cytomegalovirus exposure and HLA in healthy donors. The PCR made use of 60 Vbeta and 13 Jbeta primers. Profiling relied on immunoSEQ multiplex PCR, and the TCRdb table lists in-frame clones only, not all of them. The data hold 200,000 to 250,000 clones, with approximately 84% observed a single time. The sample taken for sequencing was PBMCs. The receptors originated from a woman in her thirties or forties in good health and CMV-seronegative.

The rearrangement joins TRBV6-5 to TRBJ2-1, with 7 bases fitting TRBD2. V lost 8 bases, J lost 1 base, and 8 bases stayed unmatched. Germline CDR1 MNHEY, CDR2 SVGAGI. The CDR3 extends over 15 amino acids. The CDR3 loop is CASGGEVGSYNEQFF. The CDR3 coding sequence is TGTGCCAGCGGGGGGGAAGTTGGGTCCTACAATGAGCAGTTCTTC.

The genes are TRBV27 and TRBJ2-7; 9 nucleotides align to TRBD2. This CDR3 region has 15 residues. J was trimmed by 3 bases and V by 6 bases; bases with no gene match: 9. Germline CDR1 MNHEY, CDR2 SMNVEV (reference sequence). This CDR3 is CASSPRASGDYEQYF. In DNA form, the CDR3 reads TGTGCCAGCAGCCCGCGGGCTAGCGGGGACTACGAGCAGTACTTC.

This clone was seen only a few times. The V and J genes are TRBV4-3 and TRBJ1-1, with D perhaps matching TRBD1 (6 bases). The V and J ends lost 0 bases and 1 base respectively, with 9 bases between them. The CDR3 spans 15 residues. Germline lookup yields CDR1 LGHNA and CDR2 YSLEER. In DNA form, the CDR3 reads TGCGCCAGCAGCCAAGAGGGCAGGGGGAACACTGAAGCTTTCTTT. As protein: CASSQEGRGNTEAFF.

The rearrangement links TRBV6-6 to TRBJ2-1, with D possibly being TRBD2 (7 bases). CDR1 is MNHNY, CDR2 SVGAGI, per germline (reference sequence). V shed 5 bases and J shed 3 bases, with 17 bases lying between them. This CDR3 contains 16 residues. The CDR3 nucleotides are TGTGCCAGCAGTACCGGTTCGGGGGGCGGCTACAATGAGCAGTTCTTC. It yields the protein CASSTGSGGGYNEQFF.

This chain connects TRBV13 to TRBJ2-2; TRBD2 matches at 8 bases. Trimming at V came to 4 bases and at J to 4 bases, leaving 17 bases not matched to a gene. The CDR3 consists of 19 residues. In germline, CDR1 is PRHDT, CDR2 FYEKMQ (reference sequence). The CDR3 protein is CASSSLSFLAGGTTGELFF. CDR3 coding DNA: TGTGCCAGCAGCTCCTTATCCTTCCTCGCGGGGGGTACCACCGGGGAGCTGTTTTTT. The complete variable domain, with remaining parts taken from reference TRBV13 and TRBJ2-2, reads AAGVIQSPRHLIKEKRETATLKCYPIPRHDTVYWYQQGPGQDPQFLISFYEKMQSDKGSIPDRFSAQQFSDYHSELNMSSLELGDSALYFCASSSLSFLAGGTTGELFFGEGSRLTVL.

The chain is built from TRBV19 and TRBJ1-1; D not certain. Trimming pared 3 bases from V and 0 bases from J, leaving 14 bases between. Germline V gives CDR1 LNHDA, CDR2 SQIVND (reference sequence). The CDR3 runs to 16 residues. CDR3 region: CASSIGGSAMNTEAFF. The CDR3 coding sequence is TGTGCCAGTAGTATCGGCGGATCAGCCATGAACACTGAAGCTTTCTTT.

V gene TRBV5-4 combines with J gene TRBJ2-7, with D maybe TRBD1 (5 bases). The CDR3 sequence is 15 residues long. Trimming stripped 3 bases from V and 0 bases from J, with 13 bases between. From germline, CDR1 is SGHNT and CDR2 YYREEE (reference sequence). Here the CDR3 reads CASSSKAGHSYEQYF. The CDR3 coding sequence is TGTGCCAGCAGCTCGAAAGCAGGGCACTCCTACGAGCAGTACTTC. The complete variable domain, with remaining parts taken from reference TRBV5-4 and TRBJ2-7, reads ETGVTQSPTHLIKTRGQQVTLRCSSQSGHNTVSWYQQALGQGPQFIFQYYREEENGRGNFPPRFSGLQFPNYSSELNVNALELDDSALYLCASSSKAGHSYEQYFGPGTRLTVT.

The chain employs TRBV19 and TRBJ1-4, with TRBD1 matching 7 bases. The V gene end was trimmed by 3 bases and the J gene end by 6 bases; junction bases not matched to a gene: 4. Germline assignment: CDR1 LNHDA and CDR2 SQIVND (reference sequence). There are 14 residues in the CDR3. CDR3 sequence: CASSIRGGDEKLFF. The CDR3 nucleotides are TGTGCCAGTAGTATCCGAGGGGGCGATGAAAAACTGTTTTTT.